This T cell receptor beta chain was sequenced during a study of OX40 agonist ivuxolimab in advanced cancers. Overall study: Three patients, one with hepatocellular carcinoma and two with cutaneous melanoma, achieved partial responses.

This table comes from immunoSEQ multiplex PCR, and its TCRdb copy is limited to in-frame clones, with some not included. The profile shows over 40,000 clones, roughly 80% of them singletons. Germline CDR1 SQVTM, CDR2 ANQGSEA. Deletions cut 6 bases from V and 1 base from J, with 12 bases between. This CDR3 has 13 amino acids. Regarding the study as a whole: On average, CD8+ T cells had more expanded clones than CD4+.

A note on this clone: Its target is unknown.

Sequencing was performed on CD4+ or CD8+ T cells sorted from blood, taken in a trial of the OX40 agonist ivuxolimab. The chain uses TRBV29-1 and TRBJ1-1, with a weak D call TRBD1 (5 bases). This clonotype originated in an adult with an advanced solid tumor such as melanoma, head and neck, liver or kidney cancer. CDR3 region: CSVMPTGNTEAFF. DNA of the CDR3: TGCAGCGTAATGCCCACAGGGAACACTGAAGCTTTCTTT. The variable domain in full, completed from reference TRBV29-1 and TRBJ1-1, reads SAVISQKPSRDICQRGTSLTIQCQVDSQVTMMFWYRQQPGQSLTLIATANQGSEATYESGFVIDKFPISRPNLTFSTLTVSNMSPEDSSIYLCSVMPTGNTEAFFGQGTRLTVV.